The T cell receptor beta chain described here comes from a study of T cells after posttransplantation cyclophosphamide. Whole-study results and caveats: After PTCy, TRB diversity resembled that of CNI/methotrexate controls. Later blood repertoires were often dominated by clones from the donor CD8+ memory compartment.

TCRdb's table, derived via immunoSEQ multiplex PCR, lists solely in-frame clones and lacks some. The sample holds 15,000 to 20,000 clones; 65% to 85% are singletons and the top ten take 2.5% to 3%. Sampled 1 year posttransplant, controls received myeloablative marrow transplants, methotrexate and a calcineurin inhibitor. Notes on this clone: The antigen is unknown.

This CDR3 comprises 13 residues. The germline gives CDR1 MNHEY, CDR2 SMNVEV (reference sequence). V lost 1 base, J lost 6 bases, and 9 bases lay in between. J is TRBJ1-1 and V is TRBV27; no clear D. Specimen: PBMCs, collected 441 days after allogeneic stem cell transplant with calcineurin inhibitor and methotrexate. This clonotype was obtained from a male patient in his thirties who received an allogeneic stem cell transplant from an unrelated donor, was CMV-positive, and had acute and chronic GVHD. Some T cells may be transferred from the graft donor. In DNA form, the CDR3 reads TGTGCCAGCAGTTTATTAGGAGGGTCTGAAGCTTTCTTT. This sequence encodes CASSLLGGSEAFF.